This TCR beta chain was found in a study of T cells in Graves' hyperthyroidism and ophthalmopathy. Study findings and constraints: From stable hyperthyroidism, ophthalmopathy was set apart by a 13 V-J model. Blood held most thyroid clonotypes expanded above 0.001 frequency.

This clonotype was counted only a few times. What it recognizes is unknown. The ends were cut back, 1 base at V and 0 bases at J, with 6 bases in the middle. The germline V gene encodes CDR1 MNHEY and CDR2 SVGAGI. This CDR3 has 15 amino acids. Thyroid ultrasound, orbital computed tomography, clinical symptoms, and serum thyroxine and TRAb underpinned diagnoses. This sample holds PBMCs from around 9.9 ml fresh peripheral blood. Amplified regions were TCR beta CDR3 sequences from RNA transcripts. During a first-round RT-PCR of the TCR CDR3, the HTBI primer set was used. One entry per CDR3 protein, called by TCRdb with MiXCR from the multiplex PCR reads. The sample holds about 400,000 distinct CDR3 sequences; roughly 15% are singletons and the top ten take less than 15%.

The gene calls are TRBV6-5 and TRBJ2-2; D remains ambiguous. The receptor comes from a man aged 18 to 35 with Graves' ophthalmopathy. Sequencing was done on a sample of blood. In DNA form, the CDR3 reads TGTGCCAGCAGTTACTGGGCAGCGAACACCGGGGAGCTGTTTTTT. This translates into CASSYWAANTGELFF.